The 16 T cell receptor beta chains below come from one sample, sequenced in a study of blood T cell repertoires in COVID-19. The method was immunoSEQ multiplex PCR; TCRdb's version includes in-frame clones alone and lacks a portion of them. The data contain under 60,000 clones, about nine tenths of them singletons. Source material: peripheral blood. The receptors originated from a human donor in a cohort sampled during active COVID-19.

The chain couples TRBV5-6 to TRBJ1-2; 7 bases line up with TRBD1. V lost 5 bases, J lost 3 bases, and 10 bases stayed unmatched. The CDR3 has 15 amino acids. Germline values: CDR1 SGHDT, CDR2 YYEEEE. As DNA, the CDR3 is TGTGCCAGCAGTTCAGACCACAGGGGCCACTATGGCTACACCTTC. It codes for CASSSDHRGHYGYTF.

This clone was seen a single time. The chain couples TRBV13 to TRBJ2-7, with D maybe TRBD1 (5 bases). V gave up 3 bases and J gave up 6 bases, with 15 bases separating them. The CDR3 is 14 residues long. The germline CDR1 and CDR2 sequences are PRHDT and FYEKMQ (reference sequence). Here the CDR3 reads CASSFPSRASEQYF. The CDR3 DNA reads as TGTGCCAGCAGCTTCCCGTCCAGGGCGTCCGAGCAGTACTTC.

The V call is TRBV5-6, the J call TRBJ2-5; no clear D. Between the trimmed V and J ends, which lost 4 bases and 2 bases, there was a span of 9 bases. The germline V gene has CDR1 SGHDT and CDR2 YYEEEE. The CDR3 contains 13 residues. CDR3 in amino acids: CASSPLNQETQYF. In DNA, the CDR3 is TGTGCCAGCAGCCCCTTAAATCAAGAGACCCAGTACTTC.

The V gene is TRBV7-8, the J gene TRBJ1-2; D might be TRBD1 (6 bases). Germline V gene lookup returns CDR1 SGHVS and CDR2 FQNEAQ. The CDR3 has 16 amino acids. The V end was cut by 5 bases, the J end by 1 base, with 17 bases between. The CDR3 loop is CASSLLTQGFNYGYTF. CDR3 nucleotides: TGTGCCAGCAGCCTCCTAACTCAGGGGTTTAACTATGGCTACACCTTC.

V usage is TRBV7-9 and J usage is TRBJ2-7, with D perhaps TRBD2 (5 bases). The CDR3 spans 13 residues. Germline V CDR1 and CDR2: SEHNR, FQNEAQ (reference sequence). V was trimmed by 5 bases and J by 7 bases, leaving 15 bases between them. CDR3: CASSPPATGEQYF. As DNA, the CDR3 is TGTGCCAGCAGCCCTCCAGCCACGGGAGAGCAGTACTTC. Full variable domain (outside the CDR3, taken from reference TRBV7-9 and TRBJ2-7): DTGVSQNPRHKITKRGQNVTFRCDPISEHNRLYWYRQTLGQGPEFLTYFQNEAQLEKSRLLSDRFSAERPKGSFSTLEIQRTEQGDSAMYLCASSPPATGEQYFGPGTRLTVT.

The chain recombines TRBV7-9 with TRBJ1-1; D is possibly TRBD1 (5 bases). Per germline, CDR1 SEHNR and CDR2 FQNEAQ (reference sequence). V lost 5 bases and J lost 6, with 16 bases in between. The CDR3 is 14 residues long. The CDR3 DNA reads TGTGCCAGCAGCAATCAACGGGGGAGGGCTGAAGCTTTCTTT. Translation gives CASSNQRGRAEAFF.

This sequence joins TRBV3-1 (or the pseudogene TRBV3-2) and TRBJ1-4; 7 bases line up with TRBD1. V gave up 3 bases and J gave up 7 bases; unmatched junction bases: 8. Germline V gene data show CDR1 as LGHDT and CDR2 as YNNKEL (reference sequence). There are 15 residues in the CDR3. CDR3 coding DNA: TGTGCCAGCAGCCACTCAGACAGGGCCGGTGAAAAACTGTTTTTT. It is translated as CASSHSDRAGEKLFF.

The chain joins TRBV29-1 to TRBJ1-1; a weak D match, TRBD1 (6 bases). Germline-derived CDR1 and CDR2 are SQVTM and ANQGSEA. This CDR3 is 13 amino acids long. V was cut by 4 bases and J by 8 bases, with 17 bases left in between. CDR3 region: CSVALSPGEEAFF. The CDR3 DNA reads as TGCAGCGTTGCCCTCAGTCCAGGGGAAGAAGCTTTCTTT.

A single count supports this clone. The CDR3 protein is CASSQENGAGPSYNEQFF. CDR3 bases: TGTGCCAGCAGCCAAGAGAACGGAGCAGGGCCCTCCTACAATGAGCAGTTCTTC. The chain recombines TRBV3-1 (or the pseudogene TRBV3-2) with TRBJ2-1, with a weak D call TRBD1 (5 bases). Germline V gives CDR1 LGHDT, CDR2 YNNKEL (reference sequence). Trimming left V 0 bases short and J 0 bases short, with 15 bases between. The CDR3 is made up of 18 amino acids.

The V gene is TRBV19, the J gene TRBJ2-7; D is uncertain. The length of the CDR3 is 12 residues. Deletions cut 10 bases from V and 3 bases from J, with 13 bases between. The germline gives CDR1 LNHDA, CDR2 SQIVND (reference sequence). The CDR3 protein is CATSVGDYEQYF. CDR3 bases: TGTGCCACCAGCGTTGGAGACTACGAGCAGTACTTC.

The chain recombines TRBV14 with TRBJ2-3; TRBD2 matches 12 bases. CDR1 SGHDN and CDR2 FVKESK come from the germline V gene. The CDR3 covers 18 residues. V shed 0 bases, J shed 4 bases, and the junction held 8 bases outside the gene matches. In DNA form, the CDR3 reads TGTGCCAGCAGCCAAGATTTTGAGCTAGCGGGAGGGTCAGATACGCAGTATTTT. Translating it yields CASSQDFELAGGSDTQYF.

The chain uses TRBV4-1 and TRBJ2-7, with TRBD2 matching over 9 bases. V shed 2 bases, J shed 3 bases, and the junction held 5 bases outside the gene matches. There are 15 residues in the CDR3. Germline V gene sequence: CDR1 MGHRA, CDR2 YSYEKL. The CDR3 DNA is TGCGCCAGCAGCCAATTAGCGGGAGTCTACTACGAGCAGTACGTC. Its translation is CASSQLAGVYYEQYV.

The rearrangement uses TRBV25-1 and TRBJ1-1; TRBD1 might be the D (6 bases). The CDR3 totals 12 residues. With 2 bases removed from V and 5 bases from J, the gap between germline ends came to 6 bases. From germline, CDR1 is MGHDK and CDR2 SYGVNS. The chain's CDR3 is CASSEQGTEAFF. The DNA of the CDR3 is TGTGCCAGCAGTGAACAGGGGACTGAAGCTTTCTTT.

The V call is TRBV10-1, the J call TRBJ2-1; 9 bases map to TRBD2. J gave up 4 bases and V 2 bases, and 3 bases lay outside the gene matches. Germline V gene data show CDR1 as WNHNN and CDR2 as SYGVQD (reference sequence). The CDR3 length is 15 residues. The CDR3 spells CASSERREGYNEQFF. CDR3 nucleotide sequence: TGCGCCAGCAGTGAGAGGCGGGAGGGTTACAATGAGCAGTTCTTC.

The gene calls are TRBV20-1 and TRBJ2-7, with D possibly being TRBD1 (5 bases). Germline V CDR1 and CDR2: DFQATT, SNEGSKA (reference sequence). This CDR3 comprises 11 residues. Trimming took off 7 bases at V and 2 bases at J, with 9 bases between the two ends. The CDR3 DNA sequence: TGCAGTGTTGACAGAACCTACGAGCAGTACTTC. It codes for CSVDRTYEQYF.

This clone was seen once. J is TRBJ1-3 and V is TRBV5-4; weak D call: TRBD1 (5 bases). The CDR3 has 14 amino acids. Trimming stripped 5 bases from V and 0 bases from J, with 9 bases between. Germline CDR1 is SGHNT and CDR2 is YYREEE (reference sequence). CDR3 residues: CASRGGRSGNTIYF. CDR3 DNA: TGTGCCAGCAGGGGGGGACGCTCTGGAAACACCATATATTTT.